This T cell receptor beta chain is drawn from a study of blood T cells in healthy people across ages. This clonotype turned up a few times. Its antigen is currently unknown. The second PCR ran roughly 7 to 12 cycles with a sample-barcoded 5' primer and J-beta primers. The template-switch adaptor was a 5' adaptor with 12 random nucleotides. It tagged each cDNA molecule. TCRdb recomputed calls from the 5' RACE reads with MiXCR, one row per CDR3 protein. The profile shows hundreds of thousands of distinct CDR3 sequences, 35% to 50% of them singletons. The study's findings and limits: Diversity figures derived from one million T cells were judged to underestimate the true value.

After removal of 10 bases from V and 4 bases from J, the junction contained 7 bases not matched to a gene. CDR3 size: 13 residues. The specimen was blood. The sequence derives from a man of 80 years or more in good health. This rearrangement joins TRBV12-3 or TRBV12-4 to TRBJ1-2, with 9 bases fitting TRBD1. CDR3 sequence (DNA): TGTGCCACACCGGACAGGGGCGGCTATGGCTACACCTTC. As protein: CATPDRGGYGYTF.